This TCR beta chain stems from a study of T cells in Graves' hyperthyroidism and ophthalmopathy (dated by TCRdb to about 2019). For the study in its entirety: Peripheral blood samples were taken at the time of initial diagnosis, prior to any treatment. The paper describes TCR Vbeta CDR3 sequencing of fewer than 150 peripheral blood samples, made up of roughly 40 ophthalmopathy patients, 70 to 75 hyperthyroidism patients and roughly 17 progressor patients. After blood sampling, hyperthyroidism patients were treated with methimazole at a starting dose of 30 mg daily, and ophthalmopathy patients were treated with high-dose intravenous methylprednisolone. An independent validation cohort of 18 to 20 hyperthyroidism patients and approximately 17 patients who later progressed to ophthalmopathy tested prospective prediction of ophthalmopathy. For training and testing, the 100 or so patients in the discovery cohort were randomly divided in a 7:3 ratio. Thyroid tissue and blood T-cell repertoires from six Graves' hyperthyroidism patients were also compared in the study. To identify TCR V-J signatures that set the groups apart, the researchers used a discovery cohort of 100 or so patients, made up of 40 to 45 with Graves' ophthalmopathy and about 60 with stable Graves' hyperthyroidism.

A few counts support this clonotype. Its specific antigen is unknown. No quality values exist for individual bases; no much larger clone is one base distant. The junction carries 8 bases between V and J, which are trimmed by 1 base and 8 bases respectively. CDR1 MGHRA and CDR2 YSYEKL are derived from the germline V gene. There are 13 amino acids in the CDR3, from cysteine to phenylalanine inclusive. Solely the CDR3 DNA is kept, with 39 bases framed from the first base. The study at large found these results: Sample size was not statistically predetermined, and blinding of investigators to group allocation was not performed. Most expanded thyroid clonotypes (frequency above 0.001) were also detected in blood, suggesting blood repertoires may reflect thyroid immune responses. In validation, the model predicted progression to ophthalmopathy with about 71% sensitivity and 72% to 85% specificity, a median of about six months before onset. A 13 V-J signature model separated ophthalmopathy from stable hyperthyroidism, with over 85% sensitivity and 81.08% specificity in cross-validation and 80%/75% in testing.

The TCR beta CDR3 regions were amplified from the RNA transcripts. For the first round of RT-PCR on the TCR CDR3, the HTBI primer set was used together with the Qiagen OneStep RT-PCR kit. The libraries were constructed in a second round of multiplex PCR and then size-selected and purified. Sequencing of the libraries was done on an Illumina HiSeq2000 using paired-end 100 bp reads. The published analysis was carried out like this. SOAPnuke was used to process the raw data, removing reads that contained adapters or uncalled bases, had a mean Phred below 15, or lacked an exact match to the constant primer or identifier. High-quality paired reads were merged with COPE v1.2.5, and unique nucleotide sequences were defined as clonotypes. MiTCR v1.1 was used to align clonotypes to the IMGT TRBV, TRBD and TRBJ reference segments. Analysis was restricted to V-J combinations with a frequency above 0.0001, which covered roughly 99% of repertoires. The TCS score was defined as the ratio of F50 (clonal expansion) to E x V (chaos), calculated using BLOSUM62-based TCRdist between CDR3 peptides within each V-J. Welch's t-statistics and random forest reduced around 550 V-J features to about 13, which were used in a naive Bayes classifier (R e1071). TCRdb reran the public reads through fastp at Q25 and MiXCR, keeping productive beta chains. Entries that share a CDR3 protein sequence are merged under the most common genes and DNA. For this entry, the V and J calls and clone size follow TCRdb and not the study's own pipeline. Within this sample are approximately 400,000 distinct CDR3 sequences, with more than 15% of them counted one time only. The top ten constitute roughly 13% of the sample.

A patient counted as having stable Graves' hyperthyroidism if no progression to ophthalmopathy occurred over 18 months of follow-up. Hyperthyroidism patients were newly diagnosed, had a disease duration of under 2 months, and were aged 18 to 65 years. Any patient with an uncontrolled infection, another autoimmune disease, pregnancy or lactation was excluded. Diagnoses were established on the basis of clinical symptoms, serum thyroxine and TRAb, thyroid ultrasound, and orbital computed tomography. Ficoll-Paque density gradient centrifugation was used to isolate PBMCs from 10 ml of fresh peripheral blood. Trizol reagent was used to extract total RNA, and RNA quality was then checked on an Agilent 2100 Bioanalyzer.

The clonotype originates from a woman aged 18 to 35 with Graves' hyperthyroidism. The sample consisted of blood. Rearrangement joined TRBV4-1 to TRBJ2-2; the D gene is perhaps TRBD1, on 5 matching bases. The sequence in DNA is TGCGCCAGCAGCCAAGCAGGGCGGGGGGAGCTGTTTTTT. Its product reads: CASSQAGRGELFF.